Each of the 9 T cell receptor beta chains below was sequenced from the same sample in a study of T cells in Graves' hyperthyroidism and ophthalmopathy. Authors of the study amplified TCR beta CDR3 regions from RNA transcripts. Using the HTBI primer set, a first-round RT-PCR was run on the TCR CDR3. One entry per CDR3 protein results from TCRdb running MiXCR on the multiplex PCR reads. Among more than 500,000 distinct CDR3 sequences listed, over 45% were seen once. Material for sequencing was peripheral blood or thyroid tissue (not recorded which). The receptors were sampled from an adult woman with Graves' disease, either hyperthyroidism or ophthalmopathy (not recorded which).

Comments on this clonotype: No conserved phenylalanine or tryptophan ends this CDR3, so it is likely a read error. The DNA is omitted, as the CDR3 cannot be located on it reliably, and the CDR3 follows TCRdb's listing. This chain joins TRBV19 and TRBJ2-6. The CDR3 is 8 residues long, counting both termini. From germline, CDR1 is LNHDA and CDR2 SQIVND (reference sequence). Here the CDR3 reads CASSYLGD.

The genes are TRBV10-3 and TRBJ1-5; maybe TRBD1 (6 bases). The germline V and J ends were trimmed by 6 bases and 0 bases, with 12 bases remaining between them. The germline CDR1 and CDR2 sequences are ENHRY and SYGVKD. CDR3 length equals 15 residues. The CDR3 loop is CAISVDSYSNQPQHF. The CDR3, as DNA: TGTGCCATCAGCGTGGACAGTTATAGCAATCAGCCCCAGCATTTT.

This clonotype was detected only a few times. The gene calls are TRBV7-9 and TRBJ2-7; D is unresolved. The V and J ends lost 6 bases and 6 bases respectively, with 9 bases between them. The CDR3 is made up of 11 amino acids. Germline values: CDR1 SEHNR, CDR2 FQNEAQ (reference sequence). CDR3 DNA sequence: TGTGCCAGCAGTCGAATGGGCGAGCAGTACTTC. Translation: CASSRMGEQYF. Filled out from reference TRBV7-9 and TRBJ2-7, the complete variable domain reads DTGVSQNPRHKITKRGQNVTFRCDPISEHNRLYWYRQTLGQGPEFLTYFQNEAQLEKSRLLSDRFSAERPKGSFSTLEIQRTEQGDSAMYLCASSRMGEQYFGPGTRLTVT.

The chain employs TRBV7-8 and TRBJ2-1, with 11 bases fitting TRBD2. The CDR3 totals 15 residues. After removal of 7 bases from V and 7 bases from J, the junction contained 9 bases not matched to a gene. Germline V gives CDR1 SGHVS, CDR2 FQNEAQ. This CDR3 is CASTSGLAVQNEQFF. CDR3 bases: TGTGCCAGCACCTCGGGACTAGCGGTTCAAAATGAGCAGTTCTTC.

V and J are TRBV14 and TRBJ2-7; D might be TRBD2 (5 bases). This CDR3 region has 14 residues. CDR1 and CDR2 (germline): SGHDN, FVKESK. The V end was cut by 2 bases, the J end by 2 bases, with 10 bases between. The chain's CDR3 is CASSQKRNTYEQYF. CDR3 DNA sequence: TGTGCCAGCAGCCAAAAGCGGAACACCTACGAGCAGTACTTC.

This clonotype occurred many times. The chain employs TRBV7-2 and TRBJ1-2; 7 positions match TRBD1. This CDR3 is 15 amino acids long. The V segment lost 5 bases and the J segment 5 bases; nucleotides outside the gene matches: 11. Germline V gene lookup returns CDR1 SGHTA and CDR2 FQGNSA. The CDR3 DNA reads TGTGCCAGCAGCCTGGACAGGATCGAGAATTATGGCTACACCTTC. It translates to CASSLDRIENYGYTF.

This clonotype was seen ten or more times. CDR3 region: CAISETGPATTNYGYTF. The CDR3 DNA sequence: TGTGCCATCAGTGAGACGGGCCCGGCCACAACTAACTATGGCTACACCTTC. The V and J genes are TRBV10-3 and TRBJ1-2; D gene uncertain. This CDR3 contains 17 residues. Germline V CDR1 and CDR2: ENHRY, SYGVKD. Trimming cost V 2 bases and J 0 bases, with 16 bases left between them.

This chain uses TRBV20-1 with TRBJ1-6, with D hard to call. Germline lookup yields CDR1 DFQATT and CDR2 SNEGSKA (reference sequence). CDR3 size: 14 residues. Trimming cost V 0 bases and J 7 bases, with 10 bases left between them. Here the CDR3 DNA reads TGCAGTGCTAGAGATCGCAGGCAGAATTCACCCCTCCACTTT. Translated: CSARDRRQNSPLHF.

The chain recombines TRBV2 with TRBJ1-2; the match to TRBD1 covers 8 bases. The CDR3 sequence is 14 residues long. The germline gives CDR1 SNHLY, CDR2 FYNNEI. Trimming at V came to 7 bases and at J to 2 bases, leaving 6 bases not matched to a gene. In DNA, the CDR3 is TGTGCCAGCAATGGGGGACAGGCAAACTATGGCTACACCTTC. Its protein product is CASNGGQANYGYTF.